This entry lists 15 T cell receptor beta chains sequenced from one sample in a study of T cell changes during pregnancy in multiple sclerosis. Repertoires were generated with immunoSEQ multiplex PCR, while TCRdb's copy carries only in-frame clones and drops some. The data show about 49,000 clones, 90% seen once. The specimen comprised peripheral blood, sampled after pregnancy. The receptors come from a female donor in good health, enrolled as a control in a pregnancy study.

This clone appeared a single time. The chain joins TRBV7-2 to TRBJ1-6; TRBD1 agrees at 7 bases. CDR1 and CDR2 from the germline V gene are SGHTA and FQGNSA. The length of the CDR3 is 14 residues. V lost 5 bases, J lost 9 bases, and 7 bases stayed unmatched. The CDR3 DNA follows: TGTGCCAGCAGCCAGACAGGGTGGGCTTCACCCCTCCACTTT. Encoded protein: CASSQTGWASPLHF.

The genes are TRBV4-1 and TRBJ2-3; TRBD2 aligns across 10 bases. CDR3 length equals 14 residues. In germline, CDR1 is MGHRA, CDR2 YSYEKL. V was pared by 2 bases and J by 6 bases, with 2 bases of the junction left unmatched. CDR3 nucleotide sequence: TGCGCCAGCAGCCAAAAGCGGGGGGGCGATACGCAGTATTTT. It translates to CASSQKRGGDTQYF.

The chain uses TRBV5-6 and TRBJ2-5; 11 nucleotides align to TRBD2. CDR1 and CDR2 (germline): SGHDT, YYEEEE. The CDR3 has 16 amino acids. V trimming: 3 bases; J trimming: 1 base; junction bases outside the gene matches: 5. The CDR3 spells CASSSGTSGFQETQYF. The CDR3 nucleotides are TGTGCCAGCAGCTCCGGGACTAGCGGATTCCAAGAGACCCAGTACTTC.

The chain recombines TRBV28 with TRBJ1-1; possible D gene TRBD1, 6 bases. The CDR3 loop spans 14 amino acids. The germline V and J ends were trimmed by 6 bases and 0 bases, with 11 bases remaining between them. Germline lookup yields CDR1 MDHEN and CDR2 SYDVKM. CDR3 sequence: CASSPGQVNTEAFF. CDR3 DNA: TGTGCCAGCAGCCCGGGACAAGTGAACACTGAAGCTTTCTTT.

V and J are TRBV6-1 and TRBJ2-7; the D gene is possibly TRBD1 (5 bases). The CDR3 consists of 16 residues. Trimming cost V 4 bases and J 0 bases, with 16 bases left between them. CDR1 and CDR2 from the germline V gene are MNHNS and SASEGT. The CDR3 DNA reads TGTGCCAGCAGTGCCCGACAGTGGGGAAGCTCCTACGAGCAGTACTTC. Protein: CASSARQWGSSYEQYF.

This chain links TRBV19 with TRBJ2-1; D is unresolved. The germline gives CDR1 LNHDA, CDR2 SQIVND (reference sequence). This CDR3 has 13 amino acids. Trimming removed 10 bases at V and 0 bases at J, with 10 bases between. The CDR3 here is CATRRSSYNEQFF. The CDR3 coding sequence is TGTGCCACCCGTCGGAGCTCCTACAATGAGCAGTTCTTC.

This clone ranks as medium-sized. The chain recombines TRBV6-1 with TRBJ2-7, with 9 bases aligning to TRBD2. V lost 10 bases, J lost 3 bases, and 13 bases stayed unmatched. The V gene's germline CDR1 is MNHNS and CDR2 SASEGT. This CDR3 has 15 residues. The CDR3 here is CATHVGLAGSYEQYF. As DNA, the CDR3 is TGTGCCACTCACGTGGGGCTAGCGGGGAGCTACGAGCAGTACTTC.

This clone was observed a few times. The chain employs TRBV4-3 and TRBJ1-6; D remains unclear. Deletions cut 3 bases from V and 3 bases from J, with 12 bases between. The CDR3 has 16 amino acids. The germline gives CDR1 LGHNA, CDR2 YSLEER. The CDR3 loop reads CASSQDPGGYNSPLHF. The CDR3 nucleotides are TGCGCCAGCAGCCAGGATCCGGGAGGCTATAATTCACCCCTCCACTTT.

The DNA of the CDR3 is TGCGCCAGCAAGACGGACGGGGGGAACACTGAAGCTTTCTTT. This translates into CASKTDGGNTEAFF. V and J are TRBV5-1 and TRBJ1-1, with D maybe TRBD1 (5 bases). This CDR3 spans 14 amino acids. Germline values: CDR1 SGHRS, CDR2 YFSETQ. The V and J ends lost 6 bases and 1 base respectively, with 13 bases between them.

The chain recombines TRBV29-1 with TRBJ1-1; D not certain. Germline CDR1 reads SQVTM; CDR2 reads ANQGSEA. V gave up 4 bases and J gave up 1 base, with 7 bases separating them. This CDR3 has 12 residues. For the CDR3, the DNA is TGCAGCGTTGCCCGGGAGAACACTGAAGCTTTCTTT. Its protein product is CSVARENTEAFF.

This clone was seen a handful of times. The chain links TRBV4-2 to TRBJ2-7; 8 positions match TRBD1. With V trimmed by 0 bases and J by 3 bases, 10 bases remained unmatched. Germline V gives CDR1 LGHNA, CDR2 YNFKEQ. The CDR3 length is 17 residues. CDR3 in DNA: TGTGCCAGCAGCCAAGAGGGGACGGGACAGGCATACTACGAGCAGTACTTC. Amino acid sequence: CASSQEGTGQAYYEQYF.

The CDR3 DNA reads TGCGCCAGCAGCCAAGATTCCACCGGGACAGGGGCGGGGGAGCAGTACTTC. This sequence encodes CASSQDSTGTGAGEQYF. This chain uses TRBV4-1 with TRBJ2-7; 10 nucleotides match TRBD1. Germline CDR1 is MGHRA and CDR2 is YSYEKL. This CDR3 has 17 amino acids. V was clipped by 0 bases and J by 7 bases; unmatched bases: 12.

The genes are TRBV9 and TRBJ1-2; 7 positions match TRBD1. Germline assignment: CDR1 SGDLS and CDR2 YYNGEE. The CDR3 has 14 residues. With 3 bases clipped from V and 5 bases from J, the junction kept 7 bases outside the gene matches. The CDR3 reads CASSETGSAYGYTF. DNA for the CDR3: TGTGCCAGCAGCGAGACAGGGAGCGCGTATGGCTACACCTTC.

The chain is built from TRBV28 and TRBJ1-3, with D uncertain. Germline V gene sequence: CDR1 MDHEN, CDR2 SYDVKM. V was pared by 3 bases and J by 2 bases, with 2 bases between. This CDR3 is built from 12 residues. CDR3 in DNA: TGTGCCAGCAGTTTCACTGGAAACACCATATATTTT. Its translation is CASSFTGNTIYF.

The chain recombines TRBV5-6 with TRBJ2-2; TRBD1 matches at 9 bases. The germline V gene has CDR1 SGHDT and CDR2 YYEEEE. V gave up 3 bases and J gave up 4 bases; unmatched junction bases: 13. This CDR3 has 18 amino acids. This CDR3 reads CASSSTGPLTGGTGELFF. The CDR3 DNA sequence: TGTGCCAGCAGCTCAACTGGGCCCCTGACAGGGGGCACCGGGGAGCTGTTTTTT.